A single sample gave rise to the 24 T cell receptor beta chains below, sequenced in a study of patients and donors after allogeneic stem cell transplantation. TCRdb processed the RT-PCR reads anew with MiXCR; each CDR3 protein has one entry. The sample comprises roughly 880,000 distinct CDR3 sequences, approximately 18% of which are singletons, and around 6% rests with the top ten. Input material: blood, either unsorted or a sorted T cell fraction (not recorded which). The receptors here all came from a human donor who was either an allogeneic HSCT recipient or a stem cell or donor lymphocyte infusion donor (not recorded which). It is not recorded whose cells these are; they may come from a transplant donor.

This clonotype has only a few counts. The rearrangement uses TRBV5-1 and TRBJ1-6; 9 bases map to TRBD1. Germline CDR1 SGHRS, CDR2 YFSETQ. The junction had 10 bases not matched to a gene; V was cut back by 4 bases and J by 5 bases. The CDR3 totals 17 residues. In DNA form, the CDR3 reads TGCGCCAGCAGCCCACTCCCGGGACAGGGAAATAATTCACCCCTCCACTTT. Translating gives CASSPLPGQGNNSPLHF.

This chain joins TRBV7-8 and TRBJ1-5, with D perhaps matching TRBD1 (5 bases). Germline loops: CDR1 SGHVS, CDR2 FQNEAQ. Trimming removed 1 base from V and 9 bases from J, with 22 bases in between. The CDR3 loop spans 17 amino acids. CDR3: CASSLEGRGQAASPQHF. The CDR3 DNA follows: TGTGCCAGCAGCTTAGAGGGGAGGGGCCAGGCGGCTTCGCCCCAGCATTTT.

This clonotype appeared many times. V and J are TRBV29-1 and TRBJ2-7; TRBD1 is a possible D gene (5 bases). The germline V gene encodes CDR1 SQVTM and CDR2 ANQGSEA. Trimming took 1 base from V and 4 from J, leaving 11 bases between them. This CDR3 contains 13 residues. The DNA of the CDR3 is TGCAGCGTTGAAGGGACAACGACTTACGAGCAGTACTTC. The encoded protein is CSVEGTTTYEQYF.

This chain joins TRBV2 and TRBJ2-5; 12 bases map to TRBD2. With V trimmed by 4 bases and J by 7 bases, 13 bases remained unmatched. The CDR3 length is 17 residues. Germline V gene data show CDR1 as SNHLY and CDR2 as FYNNEI. This chain's CDR3 is CASSGGTSGRNRGTQYF. The DNA of the CDR3 is TGTGCCAGCAGTGGCGGGACTAGCGGGCGCAACCGGGGGACCCAGTACTTC.

This clonotype was detected a few times. The V gene is TRBV20-1, the J gene TRBJ2-2, with D perhaps TRBD2 (5 bases). V shed 0 bases and J shed 2 bases, with 10 bases lying between them. CDR3 size: 15 residues. Germline CDR1 DFQATT, CDR2 SNEGSKA (reference sequence). CDR3: CSARDGLANTGELFF. The CDR3 DNA is TGCAGTGCTAGAGATGGGCTAGCAAACACCGGGGAGCTGTTTTTT.

This clonotype was counted a few times. This sequence joins TRBV5-8 and TRBJ1-1, with TRBD1 matching 9 bases. Germline CDR1 SGHTS, CDR2 YDEGEE. The J segment lost 5 bases and the V segment lost 1 base, leaving 9 bases of the junction unmatched. This CDR3 region has 16 residues. For the CDR3, the DNA is TGTGCCAGCAGCTTGTACGTGGGGACAGGGATGACTGAAGCTTTCTTT. It yields the protein CASSLYVGTGMTEAFF.

This clonotype came up a few times. This chain connects TRBV2 to TRBJ2-3, with a tentative D call TRBD2 (6 bases). This CDR3 comprises 15 residues. V gave up 2 bases and J gave up 6 bases, with 15 bases separating them. CDR1 and CDR2 (germline): SNHLY, FYNNEI. CDR3 DNA: TGTGCCAGCAGTGAATGGCGGGACCTCTCGGATACGCAGTATTTT. It yields the protein CASSEWRDLSDTQYF. Complete variable domain (other parts from reference TRBV2 and TRBJ2-3): EPEVTQTPSHQVTQMGQEVILRCVPISNHLYFYWYRQILGQKVEFLVSFYNNEISEKSEIFDDQFSVERPDGSNFTLKIRSTKLEDSAMYFCASSEWRDLSDTQYFGPGTRLTVL.

The chain employs TRBV29-1 and TRBJ1-2; D gene unclear. The ends were cut back, 4 bases at V and 4 bases at J, with 10 bases in the middle. Germline CDR1 and CDR2: SQVTM and ANQGSEA. This CDR3 contains 12 residues. Here the CDR3 reads CSVVRETYGYTF. CDR3 DNA: TGCAGCGTTGTAAGGGAGACCTATGGCTACACCTTC.

J is TRBJ2-7 and V is TRBV5-1; D perhaps matches TRBD1 (5 bases). CDR1 and CDR2 from the germline V gene are SGHRS and YFSETQ. The CDR3 has 16 residues. V dropped 0 bases and J dropped 0 bases, with 13 bases sitting between them. CDR3 sequence reads: CASSLGGRASSYEQYF. CDR3 bases: TGCGCCAGCAGCTTGGGGGGCAGGGCATCCTCCTACGAGCAGTACTTC.

In its sample, this clonotype was seen a few times. The V call is TRBV12-3 or TRBV12-4, the J call TRBJ2-1; 12 bases map to TRBD2. The length of the CDR3 is 15 residues. The V and J ends lost 2 bases and 9 bases, in that order; junction bases with no gene match: 5. The CDR3 sequence is CASSLTSGGPVEQFF. The CDR3 DNA sequence: TGTGCCAGCAGTTTAACTAGCGGGGGGCCGGTTGAGCAGTTCTTC.

V and J are TRBV15 and TRBJ1-5; D is unresolved. Germline V lookup: CDR1 LNHNV, CDR2 YYDKDF (reference sequence). V shed 5 bases and J shed 3 bases, with 11 bases lying between them. The CDR3 has 14 amino acids. The CDR3 is CATSSIKINQPQHF. CDR3 bases: TGTGCCACCAGCTCAATAAAGATCAATCAGCCCCAGCATTTT. Drawing the rest from reference TRBV15 and TRBJ1-5, the complete variable domain is DAMVIQNPRYQVTQFGKPVTLSCSQTLNHNVMYWYQQKSSQAPKLLFHYYDKDFNNEADTPDNFQSRRPNTSFCFLDIRSPGLGDTAMYLCATSSIKINQPQHFGDGTRLSIL.

This clonotype was counted many times. The chain is built from TRBV12-3 or TRBV12-4 and TRBJ1-1, with a possible D match to TRBD1 (5 bases). There are 14 residues in the CDR3. Trimming cost V 6 bases and J 3 bases, with 14 bases left between them. CDR3 in amino acids: CASSPSGRDTEAFF. The DNA of the CDR3 is TGTGCCAGCAGCCCCTCGGGGCGCGACACTGAAGCTTTCTTT.

This clonotype was counted a few times. The gene calls are TRBV20-1 and TRBJ2-7; 11 bases are shared with TRBD2. Per the germline V gene, CDR1 is DFQATT and CDR2 is SNEGSKA (reference sequence). This CDR3 is built from 16 residues. V dropped 1 base and J dropped 4; count of bases not matched to a gene: 9. The CDR3 nucleotides are TGCAGTGCTAGAGGCCCTAGCGGGAGGAATTTATACGAGCAGTACTTC. It yields the protein CSARGPSGRNLYEQYF.

CDR3 in amino acids: CASSDEGESGANVLTF. The DNA for the CDR3 is TGTGCCAGCAGTGACGAGGGGGAGTCTGGGGCCAACGTCCTGACTTTC. V gene TRBV6-4 combines with J gene TRBJ2-6; possible D gene TRBD1, 6 bases. V dropped 2 bases and J dropped 1 base, with 9 bases sitting between them. CDR1 is MRHNA and CDR2 is SNTAGT in the germline V gene. This CDR3 contains 16 residues.

The chain links TRBV20-1 to TRBJ1-5; D perhaps matches TRBD1 (5 bases). Germline assignment: CDR1 DFQATT and CDR2 SNEGSKA (reference sequence). V lost 3 bases to trimming and J lost 0 bases, with 15 bases between them. The CDR3 loop spans 16 amino acids. The CDR3 loop is CSASKWGSYSNQPQHF. In DNA, the CDR3 is TGCAGTGCTAGTAAGTGGGGGTCTTATAGCAATCAGCCCCAGCATTTT.

The chain links TRBV6-2 or TRBV6-3 to TRBJ1-5; TRBD1 might be the D (5 bases). From germline, CDR1 is MNHEY and CDR2 SVGEGT. Trimming stripped 0 bases from V and 5 bases from J, with 14 bases between. The CDR3 consists of 16 residues. CDR3 sequence (DNA): TGTGCCAGCAGTTACTCGGCCGGGGCCATCCATCAGCCCCAGCATTTT. Its translation is CASSYSAGAIHQPQHF.

The chain recombines TRBV30 with TRBJ2-3; 7 nucleotides match TRBD2. Unmatched junction bases numbered 15, after V lost 3 bases and J lost 0 bases. This CDR3 has 18 amino acids. From germline, CDR1 is GTSNPN and CDR2 SVGIG (reference sequence). The CDR3 sequence is CAWSGRSSHPSSTDTQYF. CDR3 nucleotide sequence: TGTGCCTGGAGCGGGAGGTCTAGTCACCCCTCTAGCACAGATACGCAGTATTTT.

V and J are TRBV7-2 and TRBJ1-1, with 8 nucleotides matching TRBD1. Per germline, CDR1 SGHTA and CDR2 FQGNSA. There are 14 residues in the CDR3. J was trimmed by 11 bases and V by 5 bases; bases with no gene match: 13. The CDR3, as DNA: TGTGCCAGCAGCACCCGGACAGGGTGGTCAATGGCTTTCTTT. This sequence encodes CASSTRTGWSMAFF.

This clonotype was counted a single time. The genes are TRBV5-1 and TRBJ2-7; 12 nucleotides line up with TRBD1. V lost 4 bases to trimming and J lost 10 bases; unmatched junction nucleotides: 12. CDR1 and CDR2 (germline): SGHRS, YFSETQ. The CDR3 extends over 15 amino acids. The chain's CDR3 is CASSEPGTGGRGQYF. For the CDR3, the DNA is TGCGCCAGCAGCGAGCCCGGGACAGGGGGCCGGGGACAGTACTTC.

This rearrangement joins TRBV20-1 to TRBJ1-5; 8 bases agree with TRBD1. CDR1 is DFQATT, CDR2 SNEGSKA, per germline (reference sequence). V shed 1 base and J 4 bases; nucleotides not matched to a gene: 6. CDR3 length equals 15 residues. The CDR3 region is CSARVGGQGNQPQHF. In nucleotides, the CDR3 is TGCAGTGCTAGAGTGGGCGGACAGGGAAATCAGCCCCAGCATTTT.

This clonotype was seen more than once but under ten times. The DNA of the CDR3 is TGTGCCAGCAGCTCCCTGGGGTTGGGCACCGGGGAGCTGTTTTTT. Translating gives CASSSLGLGTGELFF. The rearrangement links TRBV5-5 to TRBJ2-2, with no clear D. CDR3 length: 15 residues. Deletions cut 3 bases from V and 4 bases from J, with 13 bases between. Per germline, CDR1 SGHKS and CDR2 YYEKEE (reference sequence).

Only a few counts were recorded for this clonotype. J is TRBJ2-1 and V is TRBV7-6; 9 positions match TRBD2. From germline, CDR1 is SGHVS and CDR2 FNYEAQ. The CDR3 has 16 residues. The V and J ends lost 1 base and 9 bases, in that order; junction bases with no gene match: 10. The CDR3 DNA is TGTGCCAGCAGCTTAGAGGGACTAGCTTTCGGGGGTGAGCAGTTCTTC. This encodes CASSLEGLAFGGEQFF. Variable domain in full (rest from reference TRBV7-6 and TRBJ2-1): GAGVSQSPRYKVTKRGQDVALRCDPISGHVSLYWYRQALGQGPEFLTYFNYEAQQDKSGLPNDRFSAERPEGSISTLTIQRTEQRDSAMYRCASSLEGLAFGGEQFFGPGTRLTVL.

CDR3 residues: CATSDSGNFNEQFF. The CDR3 DNA reads TGTGCCACCAGTGATTCGGGGAACTTCAATGAGCAGTTCTTC. The chain recombines TRBV24-1 with TRBJ2-1, with TRBD2 as a possible D gene (5 bases). CDR1 is KGHDR and CDR2 is SFDVKD in the germline V gene. V lost 2 bases to trimming and J lost 6 bases, with 10 bases between them. The CDR3 has 14 amino acids.

This clonotype was counted between two and nine times. The chain couples TRBV2 to TRBJ2-1; 11 bases line up with TRBD2. The germline CDR1 and CDR2 sequences are SNHLY and FYNNEI. J lost 4 bases, V lost 0 bases, and 5 bases had no gene match. The CDR3 runs to 17 residues. CDR3 sequence (DNA): TGTGCCAGCAGTGAAGCAAAGGGACTAGCGGCATACAATGAGCAGTTCTTC. Residues: CASSEAKGLAAYNEQFF.